This T cell receptor beta chain is from a study of identical twins. Study-level results: Findings depended on cross-sectional statistics rather than tracking the same donors.

Many counts were recorded for this clonotype. The target antigen is unknown. Via MiXCR, TCRdb re-called the 5' RACE reads, giving one row per CDR3 protein. Of around 510,000 distinct CDR3 sequences in the sample, 13% to 15% were seen once. These data also formed part of another study, on yellow fever vaccine responses in identical twins.

The origin of this receptor is a young woman in good health. The source material was CD4+ T cells sorted from blood.

This CDR3 is CASSLERDRLNKQETQYF. The DNA for the CDR3 is TGTGCCAGCAGCTTAGAGCGTGACAGGCTTAATAAGCAAGAGACCCAGTACTTC. This chain uses TRBV7-8 with TRBJ2-5; maybe TRBD1 (6 bases). The CDR3 totals 18 residues. The V end was cut by 1 base, the J end by 2 bases, with 20 bases between. Germline CDR1 reads SGHVS; CDR2 reads FQNEAQ.